This T cell receptor beta chain was documented in a study of blood T cells in healthy people across ages. Deletions cut 7 bases from V and 0 bases from J, with 9 bases between. CDR1 and CDR2 from the germline V gene are MNHNY and SVGAGI (reference sequence). The CDR3 runs 13 residues. Sample-barcoded 5' priming and a J-beta primer mix drove a second PCR of roughly 7 to 11 cycles. One entry per CDR3 protein, called by TCRdb with MiXCR from the 5' RACE reads. The sample contains fewer than 2,000,000 distinct CDR3 sequences, about 35% of which appear only once. V usage is TRBV6-6 and J usage is TRBJ1-2; the D gene is possibly TRBD1 (6 bases). This sequence originates from a woman under 40 in good health. Sequencing used blood. The CDR3 sequence: CASMSGANYGYTF. The DNA of the CDR3 is TGTGCCAGCATGTCAGGGGCTAACTATGGCTACACCTTC.